This T cell receptor (beta chain) comes out of a study of shared clonotypes between healthy human individuals. All donors were healthy HIV-negative adults lacking recent acute infections or vaccinations. Naive CD45RA+ and memory CD45RA-negative subsets were split from CD4+ cells. The V end lost 2 bases, the J end lost 5 bases, and 13 bases lay between the germline ends. The CDR3 runs to 14 residues. Germline lookup yields CDR1 SGHRS and CDR2 YFSETQ. Study conclusions and caveats: Generation probability values for non-shared clonotypes were lower than those for clonotypes shared by all four donors. Of the naive CD4 clonotypes, about 5% were shared across several donors.

Clones were sequenced by immunoSEQ multiplex PCR, and TCRdb holds only the in-frame ones, with some missing. The table includes under 2.5 million clones, approximately 90% detected once. This clone was detected only once. Its cognate antigen is unknown. The sample comprised naive CD4+ T cells from PBMCs. As for subset: CD45RA+ positively selected. The chain combines TRBV5-1 with TRBJ1-2; the D gene is possibly TRBD1 (6 bases). This receptor was identified in a man aged 18 to 30 in good health. Some clones in this sample may be carry-over from other donors' samples. The CDR3: CASSFDRGQYGYTF. The DNA for the CDR3 is TGCGCCAGCAGCTTCGATCGGGGGCAGTATGGCTACACCTTC. The variable domain in full, completed from reference TRBV5-1 and TRBJ1-2, reads KAGVTQTPRYLIKTRGQQVTLSCSPISGHRSVSWYQQTPGQGLQFLFEYFSETQRNKGNFPGRFSGRQFSNSRSEMNVSTLELGDSALYLCASSFDRGQYGYTFGSGTRLTVV.